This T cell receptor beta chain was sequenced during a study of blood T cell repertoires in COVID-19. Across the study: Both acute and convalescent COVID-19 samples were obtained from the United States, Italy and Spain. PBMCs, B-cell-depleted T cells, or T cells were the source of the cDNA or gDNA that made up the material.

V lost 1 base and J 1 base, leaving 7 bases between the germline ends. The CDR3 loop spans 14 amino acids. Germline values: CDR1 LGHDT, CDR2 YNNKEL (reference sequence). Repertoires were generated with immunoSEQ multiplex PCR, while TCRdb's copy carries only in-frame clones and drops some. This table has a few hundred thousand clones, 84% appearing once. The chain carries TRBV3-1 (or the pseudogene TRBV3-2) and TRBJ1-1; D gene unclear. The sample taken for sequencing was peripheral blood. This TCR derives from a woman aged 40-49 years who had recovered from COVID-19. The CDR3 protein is CASSQVNWNTEAFF. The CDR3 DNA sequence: TGTGCCAGCAGCCAAGTAAACTGGAACACTGAAGCTTTCTTT.